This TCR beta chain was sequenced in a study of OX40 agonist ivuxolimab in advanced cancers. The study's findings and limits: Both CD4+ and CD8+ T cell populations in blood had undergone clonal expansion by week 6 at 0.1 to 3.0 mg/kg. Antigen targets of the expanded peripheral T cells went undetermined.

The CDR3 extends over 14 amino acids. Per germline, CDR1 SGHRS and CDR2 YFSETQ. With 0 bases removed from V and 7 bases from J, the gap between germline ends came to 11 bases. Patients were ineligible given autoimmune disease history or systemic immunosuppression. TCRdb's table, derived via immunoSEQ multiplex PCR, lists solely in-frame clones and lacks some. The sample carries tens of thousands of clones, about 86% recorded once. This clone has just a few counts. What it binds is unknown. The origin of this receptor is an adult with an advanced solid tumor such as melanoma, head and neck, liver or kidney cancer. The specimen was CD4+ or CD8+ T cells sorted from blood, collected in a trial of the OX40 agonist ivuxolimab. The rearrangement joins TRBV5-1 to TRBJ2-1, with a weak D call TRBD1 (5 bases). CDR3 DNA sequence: TGCGCCAGCAGCTTGGTAGGGGTGGGGAATGAGCAGTTCTTC. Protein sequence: CASSLVGVGNEQFF.